These 29 T cell receptor beta chains were all obtained from the same sample, sequenced in a study of cytomegalovirus exposure and HLA in healthy donors. The PCR was carried out with 60 Vbeta primers and 13 Jbeta primers. Assay: immunoSEQ multiplex PCR; the TCRdb copy retains only in-frame clones and omits some. The table has around 190,000 clones, 65% to 85% seen once; the top ten hold around 1.6%. The specimen was PBMCs. The source of these receptors is a woman aged 18-29 years in good health and CMV-seronegative.

This clone was picked up a small number of times. The rearrangement joins TRBV18 to TRBJ2-7; 7 bases line up with TRBD2. The CDR3 is 14 residues long. Trimming removed 0 bases from V and 4 bases from J; junction bases left unmatched: 3. CDR1 and CDR2 from the germline V gene are KGHSH and LQKENI. The CDR3 nucleotides read TGTGCCAGCTCACCACCGGTGCGGGGGTACGAGCAGTACTTC. The encoded protein is CASSPPVRGYEQYF.

This chain links TRBV5-1 with TRBJ1-2, with 9 bases aligning to TRBD1. The CDR3 extends over 14 amino acids. V was pared by 4 bases and J by 4 bases, with 5 bases of the junction left unmatched. The germline CDR1 and CDR2 sequences are SGHRS and YFSETQ. CDR3 DNA sequence: TGCGCCAGCAGCCGGACAGGGGCCAGCTATGGCTACACCTTC. Encoded protein: CASSRTGASYGYTF.

This clone is a singleton in its sample. The chain couples TRBV7-2 to TRBJ2-1; D might be TRBD2 (5 bases). V dropped 5 bases and J dropped 0 bases, with 17 bases sitting between them. The CDR3 is 17 amino acids. The germline V gene has CDR1 SGHTA and CDR2 FQGNSA. CDR3 nucleotides: TGTGCCAGCAGCCCACGGAGACCCACTAGCTCCTACAATGAGCAGTTCTTC. It is translated as CASSPRRPTSSYNEQFF.

This clone was picked up a small number of times. V usage is TRBV9 and J usage is TRBJ1-2, with 9 positions matching TRBD1. Germline trimming cut 4 bases from V and 7 bases from J; bases unmatched to any gene: 8. CDR1 is SGDLS and CDR2 is YYNGEE in the germline V gene. This CDR3 has 14 amino acids. Written as DNA, the CDR3 is TGTGCCAGCAGCACAGGGACAGGGTATTTTGGCTACACCTTC. Protein product: CASSTGTGYFGYTF.

The rearrangement links TRBV5-6 to TRBJ1-5; 8 nucleotides line up with TRBD1. V lost 3 bases, J lost 7 bases, and 9 bases stayed unmatched. This CDR3 is 15 amino acids long. Germline loops: CDR1 SGHDT, CDR2 YYEEEE. The CDR3 DNA follows: TGTGCCAGCAGCTATCGACAGGGGATGGGACAGCCCCAGCATTTT. Protein: CASSYRQGMGQPQHF.

DNA of the CDR3: TGTGCCAGTAGTATTACCCCCGGGGGGACAGATACGCAGTATTTT. Translated, it gives CASSITPGGTDTQYF. This chain links TRBV19 with TRBJ2-3; TRBD2 matches 7 bases. CDR3 length: 15 amino acids. CDR1 LNHDA and CDR2 SQIVND come from the germline V gene (reference sequence). V shed 3 bases, J shed 3 bases, and the junction held 6 bases outside the gene matches.

V gene TRBV5-1 combines with J gene TRBJ1-2; D is unclear. Germline lookup yields CDR1 SGHRS and CDR2 YFSETQ. The CDR3 has 14 amino acids. V was cut by 4 bases and J by 2 bases, with 12 bases left in between. The CDR3 protein is CASSPTTGNYGYTF. In nucleotides, the CDR3 is TGCGCCAGCAGCCCCACGACGGGAAACTATGGCTACACCTTC.

The CDR3, as DNA: TGTGCCAGCAGCTTAGGCTTCGTACAGGGCGATCGAGACAATGAGCAGTTCTTC. Amino acid sequence: CASSLGFVQGDRDNEQFF. The rearrangement links TRBV7-8 to TRBJ2-1; weak D call: TRBD1 (6 bases). The CDR3 spans 18 residues. The V end was cut by 1 base, the J end by 5 bases, with 21 bases between. Germline V gene lookup returns CDR1 SGHVS and CDR2 FQNEAQ.

The J gene is TRBJ1-1, the V gene TRBV6-1, with D unclear. Germline CDR1 is MNHNS and CDR2 is SASEGT. The CDR3 sequence is 13 residues long. Trimming pared 7 bases from V and 9 bases from J, leaving 18 bases between. CDR3 coding DNA: TGTGCCAGCACCCAAGGGAGATTTTCGAAAGCTTTCTTT. Protein: CASTQGRFSKAFF.

In this sample, this clone turned up once. The chain carries TRBV27 and TRBJ2-6; 8 nucleotides agree with TRBD1. After removal of 8 bases from V and 0 bases from J, the junction contained 6 bases not matched to a gene. CDR1 and CDR2 (germline): MNHEY, SMNVEV (reference sequence). The CDR3 contains 16 residues. CDR3 DNA: TGTGCCAGCGGGGACAGGTTAAACTCTGGGGCCAACGTCCTGACTTTC. Translating it yields CASGDRLNSGANVLTF.

The chain links TRBV6-6 to TRBJ2-7; possibly TRBD1 for D (6 bases). CDR3 length: 14 residues. Germline V gives CDR1 MNHNY, CDR2 SVGAGI (reference sequence). Trimming cost V 7 bases and J 0 bases, with 13 bases left between them. The CDR3 protein is CASTLTGTSYEQYF. CDR3 bases: TGTGCCAGCACTCTAACAGGGACCTCCTACGAGCAGTACTTC.

The chain recombines TRBV27 with TRBJ2-7; 15 bases align to TRBD2. The CDR3 has 18 residues. J lost 2 bases, V lost 4 bases, and 9 bases had no gene match. CDR1 is MNHEY, CDR2 SMNVEV, per germline (reference sequence). For the CDR3, the DNA is TGTGCCAGCAGTTCACCAGGGACTAGCGGGAGGCGACCCTACGAGCAGTACTTC. Translated: CASSSPGTSGRRPYEQYF.

The chain employs TRBV6-5 and TRBJ1-2; tentatively, D is TRBD1 (5 bases). Looked up from germline, CDR1 is MNHEY and CDR2 is SVGAGI. The germline V and J ends were trimmed by 4 bases and 4 bases, with 10 bases remaining between them. The CDR3 has 13 amino acids. This chain's CDR3 is CASSSRDFYGYTF. The CDR3 bases are TGTGCCAGCAGTTCGCGGGACTTCTATGGCTACACCTTC.

The J gene is TRBJ2-3, the V gene TRBV4-1, with 15 bases matching TRBD2. The germline CDR1 and CDR2 sequences are MGHRA and YSYEKL. The CDR3 totals 17 residues. The V and J ends lost 4 bases and 4 bases, in that order; junction bases with no gene match: 6. CDR3 residues: CASSPWTSGRAADTQYF. The CDR3 coding sequence is TGCGCCAGCAGCCCCTGGACTAGCGGGAGGGCCGCAGATACGCAGTATTTT.

This clone has only one observation. V usage is TRBV4-1 and J usage is TRBJ2-7, with D tentatively TRBD1 (6 bases). V shed 0 bases and J shed 3 bases, with 12 bases lying between them. The CDR3 totals 15 residues. Germline V gives CDR1 MGHRA, CDR2 YSYEKL. The CDR3 region has the DNA TGCGCCAGCAGCCAAGATGGCGGACAGTACTACGAGCAGTACTTC. The encoded protein is CASSQDGGQYYEQYF.

This chain links TRBV5-8 with TRBJ1-2; maybe TRBD1 (5 bases). Germline values: CDR1 SGHTS, CDR2 YDEGEE. The V and J ends lost 1 base and 8 bases respectively, with 9 bases between them. This CDR3 region has 12 residues. CDR3 region: CASSLPTGGYTF. CDR3 bases: TGTGCCAGCAGCTTGCCTACAGGCGGCTACACCTTC.

This chain connects TRBV28 to TRBJ2-1; a weak D match, TRBD1 (6 bases). The length of the CDR3 is 17 residues. Trimming took off 4 bases at V and 3 bases at J, with 19 bases between the two ends. Germline values: CDR1 MDHEN, CDR2 SYDVKM. In DNA form, the CDR3 reads TGTGCCAGCAGTTCTTCCCATGGGGACATCGTCTACAATGAGCAGTTCTTC. Translating gives CASSSSHGDIVYNEQFF.

The chain joins TRBV5-1 to TRBJ1-4; 7 nucleotides align to TRBD1. Per the germline V gene, CDR1 is SGHRS and CDR2 is YFSETQ. Losses at the gene ends were 4 bases for V and 4 bases for J; bases not matched to a gene: 4. The CDR3 consists of 14 residues. Written as DNA, the CDR3 is TGCGCCAGCAGCCCGGGACAGCATAATGAAAAACTGTTTTTT. Protein sequence: CASSPGQHNEKLFF. Together with reference TRBV5-1 and TRBJ1-4, the CDR3 gives the full variable domain: KAGVTQTPRYLIKTRGQQVTLSCSPISGHRSVSWYQQTPGQGLQFLFEYFSETQRNKGNFPGRFSGRQFSNSRSEMNVSTLELGDSALYLCASSPGQHNEKLFFGSGTQLSVL.

The genes are TRBV28 and TRBJ2-7, with D perhaps TRBD1 (6 bases). The CDR3 runs 14 residues. Germline V gene data show CDR1 as MDHEN and CDR2 as SYDVKM. The V end lost 2 bases, the J end lost 0 bases, and 8 bases lay between the germline ends. CDR3 nucleotide sequence: TGTGCCAGCAGTTTAACAGGGCACTCCTACGAGCAGTACTTC. As protein: CASSLTGHSYEQYF.

V and J are TRBV28 and TRBJ1-2; D remains unclear. Trimming removed 6 bases at V and 4 bases at J, with 15 bases between. The CDR3 spans 14 residues. Germline V gene lookup returns CDR1 MDHEN and CDR2 SYDVKM. CDR3 DNA sequence: TGTGCCAGCAGCCCCCCGACAAGAAGCTATGGCTACACCTTC. Translation: CASSPPTRSYGYTF.

This sequence joins TRBV7-6 and TRBJ1-4, with D possibly TRBD1 on 5 matching bases. Trimming removed 1 base at V and 0 bases at J, with 9 bases between. The germline CDR1 and CDR2 sequences are SGHVS and FNYEAQ. This CDR3 has 16 residues. The CDR3 region is CASSLVQGATNEKLFF. Here the CDR3 DNA reads TGTGCCAGCAGCTTAGTGCAGGGCGCAACTAATGAAAAACTGTTTTTT.

The CDR3 DNA follows: TGTGCCAGCAGCTTGACTCTCCCACGGAGGGACCGATATGGCTACACCTTC. Encoded protein: CASSLTLPRRDRYGYTF. V is TRBV7-8 and J is TRBJ1-2, with D possibly TRBD1 on 5 matching bases. The CDR3 consists of 17 residues. Germline assignment: CDR1 SGHVS and CDR2 FQNEAQ. V was trimmed by 3 bases and J by 5 bases, leaving 22 bases between them.

The chain employs TRBV6-1 and TRBJ2-5; D is ambiguous. V was shortened by 0 bases and J by 1 base, with 9 bases between the two germline ends. Looked up from germline, CDR1 is MNHNS and CDR2 is SASEGT. CDR3 length: 15 amino acids. The CDR3 nucleotides read TGTGCCAGCAGTGAAGCGCCGCGGATCCAAGAGACCCAGTACTTC. This gives the protein CASSEAPRIQETQYF.

The genes are TRBV18 and TRBJ2-5, with D possibly matching TRBD1 (8 bases). Germline CDR1 and CDR2: KGHSH and LQKENI. Trimming took 2 bases from V and 4 from J, leaving 17 bases between them. The CDR3 runs 16 residues. The CDR3 loop reads CASSPNGQGGGETQYF. The CDR3 DNA reads TGTGCCAGCTCACCAAACGGACAGGGAGGGGGAGAGACCCAGTACTTC.

This clone came up once. This sequence joins TRBV6-5 and TRBJ1-2, with 8 positions matching TRBD1. Germline assignment: CDR1 MNHEY and CDR2 SVGAGI. The CDR3 has 15 amino acids. V dropped 5 bases and J dropped 2; count of bases not matched to a gene: 7. The DNA of the CDR3 is TGTGCCAGCAGTGGACGGGACAGGACGAACTATGGCTACACCTTC. Its protein is CASSGRDRTNYGYTF.

This clone turned up a few times. A junction boundary mismatches the germline segment, possibly from a read error. The chain is built from TRBV6-1 and TRBJ2-1, with D unclear. Germline loops: CDR1 MNHNS, CDR2 SASEGT. The CDR3 is 13 amino acids. The CDR3 nucleotides read TGTGCCAGCAGCGAAGCGCCCGGGAATGAGCAGTTCTTC. The encoded protein is CASSEAPGNEQFF.

This chain connects TRBV10-3 to TRBJ2-5, with 9 bases fitting TRBD1. There are 16 residues in the CDR3. Germline loops: CDR1 ENHRY, CDR2 SYGVKD. J gave up 2 bases and V 0 bases, and 4 bases lay outside the gene matches. The chain's CDR3 is CAISESQGTGQETQYF. CDR3 in DNA: TGTGCCATCAGTGAGTCGCAGGGGACAGGGCAAGAGACCCAGTACTTC.

The chain is built from TRBV4-2 and TRBJ1-5; 8 bases are a match to TRBD1. The CDR3 has 15 residues. Germline CDR1 reads LGHNA; CDR2 reads YNFKEQ. Losses at the gene ends were 1 base for V and 6 bases for J; bases not matched to a gene: 5. The CDR3 DNA reads as TGTGCCAGCAGCCAAGCCAGGGGGCAGGGTCAGCCCCAGCATTTT. Protein: CASSQARGQGQPQHF.

The chain combines TRBV19 with TRBJ1-2, with D unclear. The V gene's germline CDR1 is LNHDA and CDR2 SQIVND (reference sequence). The V and J ends lost 5 bases and 0 bases respectively, with 10 bases between them. CDR3 size: 14 residues. DNA of the CDR3: TGTGCCAGTAGTCCGGGTCCCTCTAACTATGGCTACACCTTC. Translating gives CASSPGPSNYGYTF.